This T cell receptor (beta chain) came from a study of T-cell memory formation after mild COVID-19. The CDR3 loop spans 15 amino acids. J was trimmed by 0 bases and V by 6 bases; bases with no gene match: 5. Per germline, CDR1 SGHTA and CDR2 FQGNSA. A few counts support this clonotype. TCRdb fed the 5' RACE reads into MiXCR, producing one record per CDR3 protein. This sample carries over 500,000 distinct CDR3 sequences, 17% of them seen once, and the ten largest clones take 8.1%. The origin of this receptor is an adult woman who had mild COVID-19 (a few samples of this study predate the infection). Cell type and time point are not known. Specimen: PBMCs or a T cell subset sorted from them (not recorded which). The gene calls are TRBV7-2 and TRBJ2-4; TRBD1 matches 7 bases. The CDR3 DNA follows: TGTGCCAGCAGTAGACAGGGTCTAGCCAAAAACATTCAGTACTTC. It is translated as CASSRQGLAKNIQYF.